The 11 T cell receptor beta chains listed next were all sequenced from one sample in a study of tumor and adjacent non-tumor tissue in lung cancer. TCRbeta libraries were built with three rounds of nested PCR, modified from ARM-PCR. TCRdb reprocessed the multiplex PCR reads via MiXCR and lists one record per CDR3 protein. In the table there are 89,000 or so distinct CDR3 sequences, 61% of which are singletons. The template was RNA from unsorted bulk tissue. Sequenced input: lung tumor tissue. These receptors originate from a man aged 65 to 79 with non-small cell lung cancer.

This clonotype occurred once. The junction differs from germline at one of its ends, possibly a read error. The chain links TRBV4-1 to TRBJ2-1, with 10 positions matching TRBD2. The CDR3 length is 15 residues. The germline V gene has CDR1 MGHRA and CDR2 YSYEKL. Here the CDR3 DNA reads TGCGCCAGGAGCCTAGCGGGAGCTGCCTACAATGAGCATTTTTTC. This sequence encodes CARSLAGAAYNEHFF.

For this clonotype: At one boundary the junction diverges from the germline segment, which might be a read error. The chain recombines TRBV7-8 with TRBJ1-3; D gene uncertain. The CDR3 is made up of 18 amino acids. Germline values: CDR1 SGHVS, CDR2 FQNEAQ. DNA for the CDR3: TGTGCCTGCAGCGTACACGTTGCGGGCGGACTCTCTGGAAACACCATATATTTT. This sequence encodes CACSVHVAGGLSGNTIYF.

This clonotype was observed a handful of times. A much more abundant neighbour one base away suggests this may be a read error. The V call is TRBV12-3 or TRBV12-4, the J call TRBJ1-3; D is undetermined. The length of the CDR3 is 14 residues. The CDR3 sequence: CAISLWAGGNTIYF. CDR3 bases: TGTGCCATCAGTTTATGGGCAGGAGGAAACACCATATATTTT.

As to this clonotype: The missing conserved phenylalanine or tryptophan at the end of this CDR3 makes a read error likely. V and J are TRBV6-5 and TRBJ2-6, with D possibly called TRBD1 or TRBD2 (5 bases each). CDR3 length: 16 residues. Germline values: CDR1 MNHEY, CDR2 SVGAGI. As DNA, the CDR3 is TGTACCAGCAGTTACCTGGCGGGCTCTGGGGCCAACGCCCTGACTCTC. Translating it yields CTSSYLAGSGANALTL.

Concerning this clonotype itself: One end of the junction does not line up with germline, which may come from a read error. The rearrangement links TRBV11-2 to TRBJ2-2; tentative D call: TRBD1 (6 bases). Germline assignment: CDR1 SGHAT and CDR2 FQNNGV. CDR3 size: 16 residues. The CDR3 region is CASNSGRGTNTGKLFF. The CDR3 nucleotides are TGTGCCAGCAACTCTGGAAGGGGGACGAACACCGGGAAGCTGTTTTTT.

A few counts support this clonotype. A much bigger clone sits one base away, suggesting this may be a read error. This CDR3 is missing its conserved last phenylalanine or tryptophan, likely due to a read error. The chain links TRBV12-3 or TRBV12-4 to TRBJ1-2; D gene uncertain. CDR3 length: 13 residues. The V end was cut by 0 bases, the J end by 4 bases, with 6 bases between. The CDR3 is CASSLALTYGYTL. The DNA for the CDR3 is TGTGCCAGCAGTTTAGCGCTTACCTATGGCTACACCCTC.

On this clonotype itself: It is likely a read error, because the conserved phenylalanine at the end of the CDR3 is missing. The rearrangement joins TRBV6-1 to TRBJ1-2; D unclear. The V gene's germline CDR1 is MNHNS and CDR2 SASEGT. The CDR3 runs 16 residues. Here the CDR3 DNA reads TGTGCAAGCAGCGCTAGGAGGGAAGGGTTTAACTATGGCTACACCTTA. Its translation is CASSARREGFNYGYTL.

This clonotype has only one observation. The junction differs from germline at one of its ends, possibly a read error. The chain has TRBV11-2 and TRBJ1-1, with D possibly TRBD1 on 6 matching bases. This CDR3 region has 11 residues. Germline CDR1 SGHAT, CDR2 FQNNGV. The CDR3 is CARSLEGGTFF. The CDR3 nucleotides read TGTGCCAGAAGCTTAGAGGGGGGAACTTTCTTT.

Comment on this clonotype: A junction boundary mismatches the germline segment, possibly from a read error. The CDR3 loop is CVSSQVQGLYVYTF. CDR3 DNA: TGTGTCAGCAGCCAAGTACAGGGTCTCTATGTCTACACCTTC. This chain joins TRBV14 and TRBJ1-2, with D possibly TRBD1 on 6 matching bases. This CDR3 region has 14 residues. CDR1 is SGHDN, CDR2 FVKESK, per germline.

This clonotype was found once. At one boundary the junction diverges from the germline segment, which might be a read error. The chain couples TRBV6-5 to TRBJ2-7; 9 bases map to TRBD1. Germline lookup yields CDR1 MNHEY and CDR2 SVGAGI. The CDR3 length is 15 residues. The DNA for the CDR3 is TGCGCCAGAAGTTACGTGACAGGGGGTCTAGACGAGCAGTACTTC. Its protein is CARSYVTGGLDEQYF.

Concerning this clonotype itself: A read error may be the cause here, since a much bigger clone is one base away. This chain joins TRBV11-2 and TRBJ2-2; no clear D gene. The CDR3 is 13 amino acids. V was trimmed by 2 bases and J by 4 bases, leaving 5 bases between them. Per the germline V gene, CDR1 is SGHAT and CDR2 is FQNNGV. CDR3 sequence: CASSLPTTGELFF. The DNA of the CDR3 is TGTGCCAGCAGCTTACCCACCACCGGGGAGCTGTTTTTT.